The clone carrying this T cell receptor (beta chain) was counted ten times or more. What it binds is not known. This sample is drawn from a study of CD8+CD57+ T cells in acquired aplastic anemia. At the level of the study: The DNA of sorted CD4+ and CD8+ cells averaged 3.2 ug. Findings and caveats of the study: A set of roughly 27 CD8+ CDR3 sequences was shared between patients and controls, and these sequences appeared highly expressed in patients.

The template for TCR beta VDJ and CDR3 sequence profiling was genomic DNA. TCRdb fed the reads into MiXCR, producing one record per CDR3 protein. The table has over 150,000 distinct CDR3 sequences, approximately 40% seen once. Trimming took 5 bases from V and 6 from J; bases not matched to a gene: 5. This CDR3 comprises 14 residues. CDR1 SGHNT and CDR2 YENEEA come from the germline V gene. This chain uses TRBV11-3 with TRBJ2-2; 8 nucleotides align to TRBD2. This clonotype was sampled from a human donor in good health. Sequencing was done on a sample of sorted CD4+, CD8+, or CD8+CD57+ T cells (not recorded which) from PBMCs. The CDR3 region has the DNA TGTGCCAGCAGCCTGTTAGCGGGGCCCGGGGAGCTGTTTTTT. Protein sequence: CASSLLAGPGELFF.